This passage covers 15 T cell receptor beta chains from one sample sequenced in a study of T cells in Graves' hyperthyroidism and ophthalmopathy. Researchers took RNA transcripts and amplified the TCR beta CDR3 regions from them. TCR CDR3 regions were first amplified by RT-PCR with HTBI primers. TCRdb used MiXCR to reprocess the multiplex PCR reads, holding one entry per CDR3 protein. The sample has approximately 600,000 distinct CDR3 sequences, about a fifth seen once; the top ten hold around a third. Sequencing was performed on blood. The receptor set was obtained from a man younger than 40 with Graves' ophthalmopathy.

This clonotype has just a few counts. The J gene is TRBJ2-3, the V gene TRBV18, with 8 bases that match TRBD2. This CDR3 is 16 amino acids long. Trimming took 3 bases from V and 6 from J; bases not matched to a gene: 11. Germline CDR1 is KGHSH and CDR2 is LQKENI. DNA for the CDR3: TGTGCCAGCTCACCGGGGATAGCGGGATCATTTGATACGCAGTATTTT. It codes for CASSPGIAGSFDTQYF.

This chain connects TRBV3-1 to TRBJ2-3; TRBD2 aligns across 8 bases. The CDR3 is 15 amino acids. From germline, CDR1 is LGHDT and CDR2 YNNKEL (reference sequence). V gave up 1 base and J gave up 5 bases; unmatched junction bases: 5. CDR3: CASSQAGLGLDTQYF. Written as DNA, the CDR3 is TGTGCCAGCAGCCAAGCGGGACTAGGGCTAGATACGCAGTATTTT.

The J gene is TRBJ2-1, the V gene TRBV5-1; 10 positions match TRBD2. Trimming removed 4 bases from V and 1 base from J; junction bases left unmatched: 11. Germline-derived CDR1 and CDR2 are SGHRS and YFSETQ. The CDR3 loop spans 18 amino acids. The CDR3 nucleotides read TGCGCCAGCAGCCTAGGACTAGCGGTAGGAGGGTCCTACAATGAGCAGTTCTTC. Protein product: CASSLGLAVGGSYNEQFF. Supplemented by reference TRBV5-1 and TRBJ2-1, the full variable domain reads KAGVTQTPRYLIKTRGQQVTLSCSPISGHRSVSWYQQTPGQGLQFLFEYFSETQRNKGNFPGRFSGRQFSNSRSEMNVSTLELGDSALYLCASSLGLAVGGSYNEQFFGPGTRLTVL.

V gene TRBV28 combines with J gene TRBJ2-4; 9 bases line up with TRBD1. This CDR3 is built from 17 residues. V lost 8 bases to trimming and J lost 0 bases; unmatched junction nucleotides: 11. Germline values: CDR1 MDHEN, CDR2 SYDVKM. The CDR3 coding sequence is TGTGCCAGCCGTCCGTGGGGACAGGGCGTAGCCAAAAACATTCAGTACTTC. Residues: CASRPWGQGVAKNIQYF.

This clonotype has a handful of counts. The genes are TRBV6-1 and TRBJ2-1; a possible D gene is TRBD1 (6 bases). This CDR3 region has 13 residues. The germline V gene encodes CDR1 MNHNS and CDR2 SASEGT. The V gene lost 7 bases and the J gene lost 4 bases, with 11 bases spanning the gap. The CDR3 region has the DNA TGTGCCAGCATGCACAGGGCATACAATGAGCAGTTCTTC. This gives the protein CASMHRAYNEQFF.

The chain employs TRBV5-6 and TRBJ2-7, with TRBD1 as a possible D gene (6 bases). This CDR3 contains 12 residues. The germline gives CDR1 SGHDT, CDR2 YYEEEE. The V end lost 4 bases, the J end lost 9 bases, and 14 bases lay between the germline ends. CDR3 residues: CASSTYRVGQYF. The CDR3 coding sequence is TGTGCCAGCAGCACCTACAGGGTAGGGCAGTACTTC. Drawing the rest from reference TRBV5-6 and TRBJ2-7, the complete variable domain is DAGVTQSPTHLIKTRGQQVTLRCSPKSGHDTVSWYQQALGQGPQFIFQYYEEEERQRGNFPDRFSGHQFPNYSSELNVNALLLGDSALYLCASSTYRVGQYFGPGTRLTVT.

This clonotype was seen a handful of times. The chain combines TRBV5-5 with TRBJ2-7, with TRBD2 as a possible D gene (5 bases). CDR1 and CDR2 from the germline V gene are SGHKS and YYEKEE (reference sequence). Trimming left V 4 bases short and J 0 bases short, with 11 bases between. The CDR3 is 14 amino acids. The CDR3 region has the DNA TGTGCCAGCAGCGCGGGCCCTCGCTCCTACGAGCAGTACTTC. Its translation: CASSAGPRSYEQYF.

The J gene is TRBJ2-2, the V gene TRBV2; 8 bases fit TRBD2. J gave up 5 bases and V 7 bases, and 9 bases lay outside the gene matches. The CDR3 is 15 amino acids. From germline, CDR1 is SNHLY and CDR2 FYNNEI. The CDR3 reads CASTYAGGDTGELFF. In DNA form, the CDR3 reads TGTGCCAGCACTTACGCGGGAGGAGATACCGGGGAGCTGTTTTTT.

This clonotype was observed a few times. V and J are TRBV11-2 and TRBJ2-4, with no clear D. The CDR3 is 18 amino acids. Deletions cut 5 bases from V and 0 bases from J, with 20 bases between. CDR1 is SGHAT, CDR2 FQNNGV, per germline. CDR3 region: CASSPMVVFFSAKNIQYF. CDR3 nucleotides: TGTGCCAGCAGCCCAATGGTGGTGTTTTTTTCAGCCAAAAACATTCAGTACTTC.

In this sample, this clonotype turned up many times. The chain couples TRBV6-1 to TRBJ2-7, with 9 bases matching TRBD2. Losses at the gene ends were 5 bases for V and 7 bases for J; bases not matched to a gene: 12. Germline CDR1 is MNHNS and CDR2 is SASEGT. The CDR3 sequence is 15 residues long. In nucleotides, the CDR3 is TGTGCCAGCAGTTACGAGGCTAGCGGGACGCGGGAGCAGTACTTC. Protein: CASSYEASGTREQYF.

The rearrangement joins TRBV3-1 to TRBJ2-1; the D is unclear. In germline, CDR1 is LGHDT, CDR2 YNNKEL (reference sequence). V was clipped by 1 base and J by 12 bases, with 10 bases between them. The CDR3 is made up of 12 amino acids. The CDR3 sequence: CASSQASSLQFF. CDR3 DNA sequence: TGTGCCAGCAGCCAAGCTAGTAGTTTGCAGTTCTTC.

This clonotype has a count of ten or more. The V call is TRBV5-1, the J call TRBJ2-1; 13 bases map to TRBD2. In germline, CDR1 is SGHRS, CDR2 YFSETQ. V gave up 0 bases and J gave up 4 bases; unmatched junction bases: 4. The CDR3 sequence is 17 residues long. CDR3 DNA sequence: TGCGCCAGCAGCTTGGCAGGACTAGCGGGGGTATACAATGAGCAGTTCTTC. This encodes CASSLAGLAGVYNEQFF.

The sample holds a few counts of this clonotype. The V gene is TRBV7-9, the J gene TRBJ2-5; D is tentatively TRBD1 or TRBD2 (5 bases each). Germline CDR1 SEHNR, CDR2 FQNEAQ (reference sequence). The CDR3 extends over 15 amino acids. Between the trimmed V and J ends, which lost 4 bases and 2 bases, there was a span of 14 bases. This chain's CDR3 is CASSSGRQSQETQYF. The DNA for the CDR3 is TGTGCCAGCAGCTCGGGACGCCAATCTCAAGAGACCCAGTACTTC.

The genes are TRBV5-4 and TRBJ2-3; D possibly matches TRBD1 or TRBD2 (5 bases each). With 4 bases removed from V and 4 bases from J, the gap between germline ends came to 16 bases. CDR3 length equals 15 residues. CDR1 SGHNT and CDR2 YYREEE come from the germline V gene (reference sequence). The chain's CDR3 is CASSPPGAGADTQYF. CDR3 sequence (DNA): TGTGCCAGCAGCCCTCCCGGGGCAGGTGCAGATACGCAGTATTTT.

For this clonotype: At one of its ends the junction is not consistent with the germline gene, which may arise from a read error. The CDR3 reads CANRWDSASFANTGELSF. The CDR3 region has the DNA TGCGCCAACAGATGGGACAGCGCCTCGTTCGCGAACACCGGGGAGCTGTCTTTT. This chain joins TRBV10-2 and TRBJ2-2; 7 bases agree with TRBD1. CDR1 and CDR2 (germline): WSHSY, SAAADI. This CDR3 is 18 amino acids long.